This T cell receptor beta chain was obtained from a study of cytomegalovirus exposure and HLA in healthy donors. Findings and limits, study-wide: Generally TCR sequences proved uncommon, though certain public TCRs appeared in numerous donors. The Asian-associated ancestry cluster reportedly had fewer N-insertions than the roughly 700-donor mean in a later analysis. The authors considered a cluster of highly shared sequence variants likely to be a sequencing artifact.

PCR used 60 Vbeta primers and 13 Jbeta primers. Assay: immunoSEQ multiplex PCR; the TCRdb copy retains only in-frame clones and omits some. Of 84,000 or so clones detected, 79% appear once; the ten largest clones hold about 2.5%. To note about this clone: Its antigen is as yet unknown.

In germline, CDR1 is SGHTS, CDR2 YDEGEE. The length of the CDR3 is 12 residues. The ends were cut back, 1 base at V and 11 bases at J, with 10 bases in the middle. Material: PBMCs. The receptor's source is a man under 40 in good health and CMV-seronegative. V gene TRBV5-8 combines with J gene TRBJ2-1, with D unclear. The DNA for the CDR3 is TGTGCCAGCAGCTTGATCCCCCTAAAGCAGTTCTTC. Translated, it gives CASSLIPLKQFF.